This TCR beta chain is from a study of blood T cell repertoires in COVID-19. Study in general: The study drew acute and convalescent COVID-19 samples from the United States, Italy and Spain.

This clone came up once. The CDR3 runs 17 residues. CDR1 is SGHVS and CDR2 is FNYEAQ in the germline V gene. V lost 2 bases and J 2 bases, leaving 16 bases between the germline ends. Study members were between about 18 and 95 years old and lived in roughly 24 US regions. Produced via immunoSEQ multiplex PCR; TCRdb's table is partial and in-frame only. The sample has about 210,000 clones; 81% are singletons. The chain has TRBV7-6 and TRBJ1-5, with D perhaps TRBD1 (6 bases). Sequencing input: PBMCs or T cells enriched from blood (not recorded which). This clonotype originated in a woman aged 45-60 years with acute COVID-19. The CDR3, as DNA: TGTGCCAGCAGCTTAAGTTCTGCAGGGGTGGGCAATCAGCCCCAGCATTTT. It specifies CASSLSSAGVGNQPQHF.